Following are 9 T cell receptor beta chains from one sample sequenced in a study of blood T cell repertoires in COVID-19. The method was immunoSEQ multiplex PCR; TCRdb's version includes in-frame clones alone and lacks a portion of them. Of roughly 9,600 clones detected, around 80% appear once; the ten largest clones hold roughly 23%. Sequencing was done on a sample of peripheral blood. These receptors were obtained from a man aged 60 to 75 with active COVID-19.

V usage is TRBV6-5 and J usage is TRBJ1-3; D is undetermined. Germline-derived CDR1 and CDR2 are MNHEY and SVGAGI. With 6 bases removed from V and 6 bases from J, the gap between germline ends came to 18 bases. This CDR3 has 15 amino acids. CDR3 DNA sequence: TGTGCCAGCAGCCAGACACACCTTGCTATAAACACCATATATTTT. Protein product: CASSQTHLAINTIYF.

This chain links TRBV4-2 with TRBJ2-5; TRBD2 matches 11 bases. This CDR3 region has 17 residues. Unmatched junction bases numbered 6, after V lost 1 base and J lost 2 bases. CDR1 and CDR2 (germline): LGHNA, YNFKEQ. CDR3 sequence reads: CASSQGGLAEGQETQYF. The CDR3 DNA sequence: TGTGCCAGCAGCCAAGGGGGACTAGCGGAAGGACAAGAGACCCAGTACTTC.

The chain recombines TRBV3-1 (or the pseudogene TRBV3-2) with TRBJ2-2; a possible D gene is TRBD1 (6 bases). Germline-derived CDR1 and CDR2 are LGHDT and YNNKEL (reference sequence). V lost 2 bases to trimming and J lost 3 bases, with 7 bases between them. The CDR3 totals 14 residues. The chain's CDR3 is CASSQQGYTGELFF. The CDR3 nucleotides read TGTGCCAGCAGCCAACAGGGGTACACCGGGGAGCTGTTTTTT.

V gene TRBV6-2 or TRBV6-3 combines with J gene TRBJ1-6, with unresolved D. Trimming cost V 1 base and J 9 bases, with 13 bases left between them. Germline CDR1 reads MNHEY; CDR2 reads SVGEGT. The CDR3 is 15 residues long. CDR3 sequence reads: CASSYLVGEGSPLHF. The DNA for the CDR3 is TGTGCCAGCAGTTACTTAGTCGGGGAAGGTTCACCCCTCCACTTT.

The chain links TRBV4-3 to TRBJ1-4; D is perhaps TRBD1 (6 bases). This CDR3 has 14 residues. Trimming removed 3 bases at V and 5 bases at J, with 10 bases between. Germline lookup yields CDR1 LGHNA and CDR2 YSLEER. As DNA, the CDR3 is TGCGCCAGCAGCCACCGGGACATCAATGAAAAACTGTTTTTT. This translates into CASSHRDINEKLFF.

This clone was found a few times. The chain uses TRBV6-1 and TRBJ2-7, with D maybe TRBD2 (6 bases). V lost 0 bases, J lost 1 base, and 19 bases lay in between. Germline CDR1 MNHNS, CDR2 SASEGT. The CDR3 is 18 residues long. The CDR3 nucleotides read TGTGCCAGCAGTGAAGCGCTTTTTAATATCGGGGGTTCCTACGAGCAGTACTTC. Its translation: CASSEALFNIGGSYEQYF.

This clone was counted once. This sequence joins TRBV7-9 and TRBJ2-5; TRBD2 might be the D (5 bases). Germline V gives CDR1 SEHNR, CDR2 FQNEAQ (reference sequence). Trimming took 4 bases from V and 6 from J, leaving 15 bases between them. The CDR3 extends over 14 amino acids. CDR3 DNA sequence: TGTGCCAGCAGCTCAGAGAGGGATTGGAAGACCCAGTACTTC. Residues: CASSSERDWKTQYF.

This chain joins TRBV28 and TRBJ2-5; 14 positions match TRBD2. Germline CDR1 reads MDHEN; CDR2 reads SYDVKM. CDR3 length equals 18 residues. Losses at the gene ends were 7 bases for V and 4 bases for J; bases not matched to a gene: 14. The CDR3 DNA sequence: TGTGCCAGCAAACCCGCCGGGACTAGCGGGAGCGGAATAGAGACCCAGTACTTC. This sequence encodes CASKPAGTSGSGIETQYF. Using reference TRBV28 and TRBJ2-5 for the parts outside the CDR3, the full variable domain is DVKVTQSSRYLVKRTGEKVFLECVQDMDHENMFWYRQDPGLGLRLIYFSYDVKMKEKGDIPEGYSVSREKKERFSLILESASTNQTSMYLCASKPAGTSGSGIETQYFGPGTRLLVL.

The chain links TRBV3-1 (or the pseudogene TRBV3-2) to TRBJ2-7, with 9 nucleotides matching TRBD2. Germline V gene sequence: CDR1 LGHDT, CDR2 YNNKEL (reference sequence). Losses at the gene ends were 8 bases for V and 0 bases for J; bases not matched to a gene: 8. This CDR3 is 15 amino acids long. The CDR3 loop is CASQTGRGGSYEQYF. CDR3 bases: TGTGCCAGCCAAACGGGGCGGGGGGGCTCCTACGAGCAGTACTTC.